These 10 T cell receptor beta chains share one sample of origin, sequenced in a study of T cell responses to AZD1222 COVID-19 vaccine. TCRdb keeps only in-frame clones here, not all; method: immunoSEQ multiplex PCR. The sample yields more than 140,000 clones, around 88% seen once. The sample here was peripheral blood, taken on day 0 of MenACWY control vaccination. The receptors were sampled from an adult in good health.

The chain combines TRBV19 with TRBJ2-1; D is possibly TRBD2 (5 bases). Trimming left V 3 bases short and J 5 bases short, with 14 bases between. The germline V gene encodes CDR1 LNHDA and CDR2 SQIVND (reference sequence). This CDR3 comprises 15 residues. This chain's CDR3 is CASSIASGANNEQFF. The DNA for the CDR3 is TGTGCCAGTAGTATTGCCAGCGGAGCAAACAATGAGCAGTTCTTC.

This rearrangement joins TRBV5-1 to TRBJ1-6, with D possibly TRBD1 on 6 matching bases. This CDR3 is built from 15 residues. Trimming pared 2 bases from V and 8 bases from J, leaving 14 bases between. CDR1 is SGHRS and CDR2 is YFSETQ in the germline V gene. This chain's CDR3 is CASSLQGPGDSPLHF. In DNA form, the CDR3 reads TGCGCCAGCAGCTTACAGGGCCCCGGGGATTCACCCCTCCACTTT.

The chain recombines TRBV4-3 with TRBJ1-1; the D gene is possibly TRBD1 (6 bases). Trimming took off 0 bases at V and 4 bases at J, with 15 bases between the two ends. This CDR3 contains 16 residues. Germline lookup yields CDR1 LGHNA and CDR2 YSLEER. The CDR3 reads CASSQETTGSRTEAFF. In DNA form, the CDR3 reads TGCGCCAGCAGCCAAGAAACTACAGGGTCTCGCACTGAAGCTTTCTTT.

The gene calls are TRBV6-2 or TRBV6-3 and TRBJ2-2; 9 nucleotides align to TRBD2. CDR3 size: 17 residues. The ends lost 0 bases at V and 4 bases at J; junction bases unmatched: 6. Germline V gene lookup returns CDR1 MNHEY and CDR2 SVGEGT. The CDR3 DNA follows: TGTGCCAGCAGTTACTCGGCAGCGGGAGGACTCACCGGGGAGCTGTTTTTT. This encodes CASSYSAAGGLTGELFF.

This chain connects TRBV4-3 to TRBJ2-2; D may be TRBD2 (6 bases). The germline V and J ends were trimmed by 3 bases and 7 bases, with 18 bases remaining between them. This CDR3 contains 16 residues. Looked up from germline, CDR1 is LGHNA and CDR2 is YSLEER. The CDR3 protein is CASSHDPRRADGELFF. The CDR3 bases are TGCGCCAGCAGCCATGACCCCCGGAGGGCGGACGGGGAGCTGTTTTTT.

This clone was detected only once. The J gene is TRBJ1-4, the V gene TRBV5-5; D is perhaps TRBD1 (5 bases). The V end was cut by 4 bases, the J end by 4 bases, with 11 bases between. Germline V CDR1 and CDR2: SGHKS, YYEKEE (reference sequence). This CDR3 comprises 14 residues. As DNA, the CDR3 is TGTGCCAGCAGCCGGGACGGAAATAATGAAAAACTGTTTTTT. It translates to CASSRDGNNEKLFF.

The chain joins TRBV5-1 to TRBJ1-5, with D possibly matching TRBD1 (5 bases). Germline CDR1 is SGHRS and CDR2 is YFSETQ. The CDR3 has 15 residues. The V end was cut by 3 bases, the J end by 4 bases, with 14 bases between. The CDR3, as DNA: TGCGCCAGCAGCTCAACCCCGGGGCCGAATCAGCCCCAGCATTTT. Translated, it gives CASSSTPGPNQPQHF.

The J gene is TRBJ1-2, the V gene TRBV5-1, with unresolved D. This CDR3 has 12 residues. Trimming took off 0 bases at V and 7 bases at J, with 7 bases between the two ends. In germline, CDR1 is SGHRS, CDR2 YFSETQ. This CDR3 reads CASSLDATGYTF. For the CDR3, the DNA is TGCGCCAGCAGCTTGGACGCAACTGGCTACACCTTC.

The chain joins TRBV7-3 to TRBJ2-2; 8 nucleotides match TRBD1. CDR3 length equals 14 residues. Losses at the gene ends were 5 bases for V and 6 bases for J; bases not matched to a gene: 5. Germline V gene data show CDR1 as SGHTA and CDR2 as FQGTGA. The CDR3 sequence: CASSADRVSGELFF. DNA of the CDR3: TGTGCCAGCAGCGCGGACAGGGTTTCCGGGGAGCTGTTTTTT.

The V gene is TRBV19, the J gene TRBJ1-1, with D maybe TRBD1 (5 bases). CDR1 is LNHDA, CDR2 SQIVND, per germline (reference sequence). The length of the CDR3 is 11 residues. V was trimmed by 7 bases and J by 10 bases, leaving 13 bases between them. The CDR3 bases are TGTGCCAGTAAGAGCCGGGACTTAGCTTTCTTT. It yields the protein CASKSRDLAFF.